One and the same sample provided the 6 T cell receptor beta chains below, sequenced in a study of regulatory T cells in long-lasting Graves disease listed by TCRdb under 2021. Library prep was done by multiplex PCR. Sequencing instrument: Illumina HiSeq 4000. To build TCR beta libraries, CDR3 regions were amplified by Arm-PCR using iRepertoire HTBI primers. In TCRdb, the public reads were trimmed at Q25 with fastp and aligned with MiXCR, with productive beta chains retained. Rows matching on CDR3 protein sequence are summarized as one entry with the most common DNA and genes. This sample gives 350,000 to 450,000 distinct CDR3 sequences in total; about 11% of them show up just once. Approximately 20% of the sample goes to the ten largest clones. The time point label for this specimen denotes: newly diagnosed GD, antithyroid drugs for less than 3 months. For both TCR sequencing and RNA sequencing, RNA was extracted from PBMCs using TRIzol.

This sample also belongs to another study, concerning T cells in Graves' hyperthyroidism and ophthalmopathy.

The sample was peripheral blood mononuclear cells (PBMCs), taken at new diagnosis, from a patient treated with antithyroid drugs. These receptors were collected from a woman between 18 and 29 years old with Graves disease. Donor details come from another sample of the same person, matched by shared clones.

The chain carries TRBV6-1 and TRBJ2-6; no definite D call. With 6 bases removed from V and 0 bases from J, the gap between germline ends came to 9 bases. This CDR3 region has 15 residues. The V gene's germline CDR1 is MNHNS and CDR2 SASEGT. CDR3 nucleotide sequence: TGTGCCAGCAGCCCCCTTAGCTCTGGGGCCAACGTCCTGACTTTC. Translation: CASSPLSSGANVLTF.

Many counts were recorded for this clonotype. V gene TRBV12-3 or TRBV12-4 combines with J gene TRBJ1-1; a possible D gene is TRBD1 (5 bases). This CDR3 comprises 11 residues. V lost 3 bases to trimming and J lost 10 bases, with 9 bases between them. The chain's CDR3 is CASSLGVGAFF. The CDR3 bases are TGTGCCAGCAGTTTGGGGGTTGGAGCTTTCTTT.

V and J are TRBV11-2 and TRBJ1-1; perhaps TRBD1 as D (5 bases). The V gene lost 4 bases and the J gene lost 3 bases, with 15 bases spanning the gap. From germline, CDR1 is SGHAT and CDR2 FQNNGV. The length of the CDR3 is 15 residues. The CDR3 DNA sequence: TGTGCCAGCAGCTCCTCCGCCGGGGGGTACACTGAAGCTTTCTTT. Protein product: CASSSSAGGYTEAFF.

The table lists this clonotype with many counts. The chain employs TRBV6-1 and TRBJ2-5; perhaps TRBD1 as D (5 bases). V lost 8 bases and J 2 bases, leaving 18 bases between the germline ends. Germline lookup yields CDR1 MNHNS and CDR2 SASEGT. The CDR3 runs 15 residues. Here the CDR3 reads CASQKGTGVQETQYF. In DNA, the CDR3 is TGTGCCAGCCAGAAGGGAACAGGCGTTCAAGAGACCCAGTACTTC.

This clonotype occurred many times. The rearrangement links TRBV5-6 to TRBJ2-7; D call uncertain. This CDR3 region has 12 residues. CDR1 and CDR2 from the germline V gene are SGHDT and YYEEEE. The V and J ends lost 2 bases and 6 bases respectively, with 9 bases between them. The CDR3, as DNA: TGTGCCAGCAGCTTAAGCCAGATCGAGCAGTACTTC. Its protein product is CASSLSQIEQYF.

There are many counts of this clonotype. The J gene is TRBJ1-1, the V gene TRBV19; the D gene is possibly TRBD1 (6 bases). V was cut by 7 bases and J by 4 bases, with 16 bases left in between. In germline, CDR1 is LNHDA, CDR2 SQIVND (reference sequence). CDR3 size: 14 residues. CDR3 bases: TGTGCCAGTACCGCCTCGGACAGAGTCACTGAAGCTTTCTTT. It specifies CASTASDRVTEAFF.